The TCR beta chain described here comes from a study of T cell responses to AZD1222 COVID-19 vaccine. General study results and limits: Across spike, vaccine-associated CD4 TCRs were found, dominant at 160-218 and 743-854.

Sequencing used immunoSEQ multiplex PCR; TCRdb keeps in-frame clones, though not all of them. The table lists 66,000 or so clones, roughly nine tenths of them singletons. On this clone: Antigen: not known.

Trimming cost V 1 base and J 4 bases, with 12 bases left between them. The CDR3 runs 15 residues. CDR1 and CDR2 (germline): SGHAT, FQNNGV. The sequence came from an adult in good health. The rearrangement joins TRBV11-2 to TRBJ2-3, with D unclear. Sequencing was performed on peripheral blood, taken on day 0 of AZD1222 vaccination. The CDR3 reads CASSLGGARPDTQYF. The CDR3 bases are TGTGCCAGCAGCTTAGGGGGTGCCCGTCCAGATACGCAGTATTTT.